A selection of T cell receptor beta chains follows, all from one sample in a study of Tregs in tolerant kidney transplant recipients. Method: immunoSEQ multiplex PCR; TCRdb's copy keeps in-frame clones and lacks some. This table has some 57,000 clones, 91% appearing once. Here the sequenced sample was CD8+ T cells from blood (PBMCs), taken 24 months after the transplant. These receptors originate from a human patient who received a combined kidney and bone marrow transplant. Part of the T cells may come from the graft donor. The CDR3 runs from the conserved cysteine through the conserved F or W. Clone size appears in some rows only: once, few, many, or a class for an expanded clone.

TRBJ2-1,.,TRBV7-3,CASSSTGEQFF
TRBJ1-6,.,TRBV27,CASSLTGGTASSYNSPLHF
TRBJ2-5,.,TRBV21-1,CASSKRQGEETQYF
TRBJ2-2,.,TRBV5-1,CASSGGTGLITGELFF
TRBJ1-2,.,TRBV9,CASSVALGAYGYTF
TRBJ2-2,.,TRBV9,CASSGASRTGELFF
TRBJ1-2,once,TRBV9,CASSDPGQEVPFNYGYTF
TRBJ1-2,.,TRBV7-9,CASSLTGFGYTF
TRBJ2-3,.,TRBV11-3,CASSADRGGTDTQYF
TRBJ1-1,.,TRBV6-1,CASSEAGTGYEAFF
TRBJ1-5,.,TRBV15,CATSRDRGLTQPQHF
TRBJ1-2,.,TRBV7-9,CASSSPRDRGHENYGYTF
TRBJ2-7,.,TRBV7-3,CASSSGTGAYEQYF
TRBJ2-7,.,TRBV7-6,CASSLAEVSSPYEQYF
TRBJ2-1,.,TRBV30,CAWSAGGYNEQFF
TRBJ2-5,.,TRBV28,CASSKLAATSKTQYF
TRBJ2-3,.,TRBV19,CASSIGSSGPTTDTQYF
TRBJ2-3,.,TRBV5-8,CASSLDTQYF
TRBJ1-2,.,TRBV13,CASSLQSRNYGYTF
TRBJ1-1,.,TRBV7-9,CASSPNRGDTEAFF
TRBJ2-3,.,TRBV2,CASSIQGTDTQYF
TRBJ2-7,.,TRBV30,CAWTLDSYEQYF
TRBJ2-2,.,TRBV19,CASSPGARGSGELFF
TRBJ1-3,.,TRBV2,CATYTGAIGNTIYF
TRBJ2-7,.,TRBV7-2,CASSHPGLAGGAYEQYF
TRBJ1-6,.,TRBV5-4,CASRKVTGSSYNSPLHF
TRBJ2-5,.,TRBV7-6,CASSFREWETQYF